This T cell receptor (beta chain) was obtained from a study of cytomegalovirus exposure and HLA in healthy donors. Study background: One earlier analysis, a look at 150 million to 200 million T cells, found approximately 120 million unique TCR beta sequences. General study findings and limits: A later analysis found TCR association rates differed by HLA locus, highest for DRB1 and lowest for HLA-C. A later analysis linked fewer than 20,000 TCR beta sequences to HLA alleles at 0.05 false discovery rate.

The germline V gene encodes CDR1 SQVTM and CDR2 ANQGSEA. The CDR3 consists of 13 residues. PCR was performed using 60 Vbeta and 13 Jbeta primers. Here immunoSEQ multiplex PCR was the method, and the copy in TCRdb shows in-frame clones only, minus some. The sample has 55,000 to 65,000 clones, roughly nine tenths seen once. A note on this clone: Its antigen is as yet unknown.

This TCR came from a man in his thirties or forties in good health and CMV-seropositive. The chain carries TRBV29-1 and TRBJ2-1; TRBD2 aligns across 9 bases. Sequencing was carried out using PBMCs. The CDR3 nucleotides are TGCAGTTTGAAGACTAGCGGAGACAATGAGCAGTTCTTC. This codes for CSLKTSGDNEQFF.